The 10 T cell receptor beta chains below were found in one sample sequenced in a study of siplizumab effects on memory and regulatory T cells (dated by TCRdb to the late 2010s). The library was prepared using the immunoSEQ multiplex PCR assay. This immuneACCESS table, as held by TCRdb, lists in-frame sequences with V and J called but not all clones. Of the missing ones, under half trace to an unresolved V gene in checked studies; the others have no known cause. The sample table records some 100,000 clones; 80% to 95% of these occur just once. The ten largest clonotypes hold approximately 7.1% of the sample. The sample consisted of CD8+ T cells sorted from blood. The receptors stem from a human donor in good health.

This chain's CDR3 is CASSFSRTSGSSEQYF. The CDR3 DNA sequence: TGTGCCAGCAGCTTTTCTCGGACTAGCGGGAGTAGCGAGCAGTACTTC. The chain uses TRBV7-9 and TRBJ2-7; 13 positions agree with TRBD2. CDR1 SEHNR and CDR2 FQNEAQ come from the germline V gene (reference sequence). After removal of 3 bases from V and 6 bases from J, the junction contained 8 bases not matched to a gene. There are 16 residues in the CDR3. Using reference TRBV7-9 and TRBJ2-7 for the parts outside the CDR3, the full variable domain is DTGVSQNPRHKITKRGQNVTFRCDPISEHNRLYWYRQTLGQGPEFLTYFQNEAQLEKSRLLSDRFSAERPKGSFSTLEIQRTEQGDSAMYLCASSFSRTSGSSEQYFGPGTRLTVT.

The chain employs TRBV5-1 and TRBJ1-1, with D possibly being TRBD1 (5 bases). V was clipped by 0 bases and J by 6 bases, with 9 bases between them. There are 13 residues in the CDR3. From germline, CDR1 is SGHRS and CDR2 YFSETQ. CDR3 nucleotides: TGCGCCAGCAGCTTGGGCAGGGCCGCTGAAGCTTTCTTT. Amino acid sequence: CASSLGRAAEAFF. The variable domain in full, with the rest retrieved from reference TRBV5-1 and TRBJ1-1, is KAGVTQTPRYLIKTRGQQVTLSCSPISGHRSVSWYQQTPGQGLQFLFEYFSETQRNKGNFPGRFSGRQFSNSRSEMNVSTLELGDSALYLCASSLGRAAEAFFGQGTRLTVV.

The chain uses TRBV14 and TRBJ2-3, with 11 bases aligning to TRBD2. Per the germline V gene, CDR1 is SGHDN and CDR2 is FVKESK. J was trimmed by 8 bases and V by 4 bases; bases with no gene match: 11. There are 16 residues in the CDR3. The CDR3 DNA sequence: TGTGCCAGCAGCCTCCAGACACTAGCGGGAGCTGGTACGCAGTATTTT. Amino acids: CASSLQTLAGAGTQYF.

V and J are TRBV19 and TRBJ2-7, with 7 nucleotides matching TRBD1. CDR3 size: 15 residues. With 4 bases clipped from V and 6 bases from J, the junction kept 12 bases outside the gene matches. Germline V CDR1 and CDR2: LNHDA, SQIVND (reference sequence). CDR3 coding DNA: TGTGCCAGTAGTAAGACAGGGCGGTTTCCATCCGAGCAGTACTTC. Translation gives CASSKTGRFPSEQYF.

Written as DNA, the CDR3 is TGTGCCAGTAGATCGGAGGGGCAAGCAACTAATGAAAAACTGTTTTTT. It codes for CASRSEGQATNEKLFF. This chain uses TRBV19 with TRBJ1-4, with D possibly matching TRBD1 (5 bases). V was pared by 6 bases and J by 0 bases, with 14 bases between. The germline V gene encodes CDR1 LNHDA and CDR2 SQIVND (reference sequence). This CDR3 contains 16 residues.

The genes are TRBV2 and TRBJ2-1, with a tentative D call TRBD2 (7 bases). CDR1 is SNHLY and CDR2 is FYNNEI in the germline V gene. V was cut by 1 base and J by 5 bases, with 12 bases left in between. This CDR3 spans 15 amino acids. CDR3 coding DNA: TGTGCCAGCAGTGAAGGGGGGGGCTCGGACAATGAGCAGTTCTTC. It is translated as CASSEGGGSDNEQFF.

The chain is built from TRBV5-1 and TRBJ2-1; 7 nucleotides align to TRBD2. The V gene's germline CDR1 is SGHRS and CDR2 YFSETQ. CDR3 size: 16 residues. V shed 5 bases and J 5 bases; nucleotides not matched to a gene: 13. DNA for the CDR3: TGCGCCAGCAGACCGACCGGGGGGACCGCTAACAATGAGCAGTTCTTC. Encoded protein: CASRPTGGTANNEQFF.

The chain uses TRBV4-1 and TRBJ1-2, with 8 positions matching TRBD1. The germline CDR1 and CDR2 sequences are MGHRA and YSYEKL. V trimming: 1 base; J trimming: 4 bases; junction bases outside the gene matches: 8. CDR3 length: 16 residues. CDR3 protein: CASSQGPDRGPYGYTF. The CDR3 region has the DNA TGCGCCAGCAGCCAAGGGCCAGACAGGGGACCCTATGGCTACACCTTC.

The chain recombines TRBV7-9 with TRBJ2-1; the match to TRBD2 covers 12 bases. V lost 5 bases and J lost 3; bases outside the gene matches: 5. The CDR3 is 16 amino acids. Germline lookup yields CDR1 SEHNR and CDR2 FQNEAQ (reference sequence). In DNA form, the CDR3 reads TGTGCCAGCAGCACGAGACTAGCGGGAGACTACAATGAGCAGTTCTTC. Encoded protein: CASSTRLAGDYNEQFF. Full variable domain (remainder filled in from reference TRBV7-9 and TRBJ2-1): DTGVSQNPRHKITKRGQNVTFRCDPISEHNRLYWYRQTLGQGPEFLTYFQNEAQLEKSRLLSDRFSAERPKGSFSTLEIQRTEQGDSAMYLCASSTRLAGDYNEQFFGPGTRLTVL.

V gene TRBV5-5 combines with J gene TRBJ2-7; 8 bases line up with TRBD1. After removal of 1 base from V and 4 bases from J, the junction contained 7 bases not matched to a gene. This CDR3 is built from 15 residues. The V gene's germline CDR1 is SGHKS and CDR2 YYEKEE (reference sequence). CDR3 amino acids: CASSLRAGGAYEQYF. The CDR3 region has the DNA TGTGCCAGCAGCTTGAGGGCAGGGGGCGCGTACGAGCAGTACTTC.